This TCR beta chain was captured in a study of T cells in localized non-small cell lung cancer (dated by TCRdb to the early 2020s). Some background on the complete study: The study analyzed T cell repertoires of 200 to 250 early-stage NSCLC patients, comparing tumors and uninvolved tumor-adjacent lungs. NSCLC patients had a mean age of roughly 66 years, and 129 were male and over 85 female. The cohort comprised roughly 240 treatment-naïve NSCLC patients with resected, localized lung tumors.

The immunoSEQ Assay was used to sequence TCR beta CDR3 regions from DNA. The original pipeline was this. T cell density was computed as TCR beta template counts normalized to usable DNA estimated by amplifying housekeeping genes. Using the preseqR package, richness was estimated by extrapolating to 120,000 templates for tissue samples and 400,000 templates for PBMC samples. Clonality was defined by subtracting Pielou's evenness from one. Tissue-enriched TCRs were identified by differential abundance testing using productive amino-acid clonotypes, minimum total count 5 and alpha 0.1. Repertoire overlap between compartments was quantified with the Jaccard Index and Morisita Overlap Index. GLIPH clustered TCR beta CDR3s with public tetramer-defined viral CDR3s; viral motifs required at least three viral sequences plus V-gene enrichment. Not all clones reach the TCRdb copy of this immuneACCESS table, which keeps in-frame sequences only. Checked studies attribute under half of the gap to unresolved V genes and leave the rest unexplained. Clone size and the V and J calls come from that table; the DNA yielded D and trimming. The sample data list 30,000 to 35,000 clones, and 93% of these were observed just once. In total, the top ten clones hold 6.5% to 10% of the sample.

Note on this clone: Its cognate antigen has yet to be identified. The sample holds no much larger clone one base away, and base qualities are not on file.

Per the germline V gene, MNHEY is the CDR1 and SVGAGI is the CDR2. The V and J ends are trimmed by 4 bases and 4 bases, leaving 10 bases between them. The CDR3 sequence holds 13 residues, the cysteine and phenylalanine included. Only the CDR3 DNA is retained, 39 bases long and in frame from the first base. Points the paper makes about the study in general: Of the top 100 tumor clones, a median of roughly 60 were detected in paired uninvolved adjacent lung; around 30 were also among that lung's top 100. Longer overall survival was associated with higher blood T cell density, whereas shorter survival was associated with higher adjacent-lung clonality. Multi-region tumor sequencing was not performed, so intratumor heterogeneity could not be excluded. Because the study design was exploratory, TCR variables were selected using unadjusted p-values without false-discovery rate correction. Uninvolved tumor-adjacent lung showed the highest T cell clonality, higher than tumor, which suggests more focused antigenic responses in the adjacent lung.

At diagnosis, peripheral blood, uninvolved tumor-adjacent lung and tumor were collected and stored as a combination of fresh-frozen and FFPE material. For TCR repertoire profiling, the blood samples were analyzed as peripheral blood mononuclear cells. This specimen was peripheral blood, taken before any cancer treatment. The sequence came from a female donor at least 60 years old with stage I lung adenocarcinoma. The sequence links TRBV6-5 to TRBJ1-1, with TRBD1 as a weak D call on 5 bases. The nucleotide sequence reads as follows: TGTGCCAGCAGTTTGGGGGGTGGCACTGAAGCTTTCTTT. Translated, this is CASSLGGGTEAFF.